These 26 T cell receptor beta chains came from one sample sequenced in a study of T cells in Graves' hyperthyroidism and ophthalmopathy. RNA transcripts gave rise to amplified TCR beta CDR3 regions. First-round RT-PCR of the TCR CDR3 relied on the HTBI primer set. TCRdb recomputed calls from the multiplex PCR reads with MiXCR, one row per CDR3 protein. The table shows around 530,000 distinct CDR3 sequences, with more than 15% occurring only once. The sample comprised blood. These receptors all stem from a woman in her late teens or twenties with Graves' ophthalmopathy.

This clonotype has a count of ten or more. V usage is TRBV10-3 and J usage is TRBJ2-1; the match to TRBD2 covers 7 bases. Germline lookup yields CDR1 ENHRY and CDR2 SYGVKD. This CDR3 is 15 amino acids long. V trimming: 6 bases; J trimming: 8 bases; junction bases outside the gene matches: 13. The CDR3 DNA reads as TGTGCCATCAGATTCAGCGGGACCCCGGCGGATGAGCAGTTCTTC. Amino acids: CAIRFSGTPADEQFF.

The chain combines TRBV12-3 or TRBV12-4 with TRBJ2-2; D may be TRBD1 (6 bases). The V end lost 3 bases, the J end lost 6 bases, and 11 bases lay between the germline ends. The length of the CDR3 is 14 residues. CDR3 in DNA: TGTGCCAGCAGTTTCGAGCAGGGGTCCGGGGAGCTGTTTTTT. Translated: CASSFEQGSGELFF.

The rearrangement links TRBV6-1 to TRBJ1-1; D might be TRBD1 (5 bases). The CDR3 has 14 residues. The V gene's germline CDR1 is MNHNS and CDR2 SASEGT. V was cut by 7 bases and J by 1 base, with 13 bases left in between. The CDR3 sequence: CASNSQTANTEAFF. The CDR3, as DNA: TGTGCCAGCAACTCCCAGACAGCGAACACTGAAGCTTTCTTT.

This clonotype was seen at least ten times. The genes are TRBV3-1 and TRBJ2-7; TRBD2 matches 10 bases. Germline CDR1 is LGHDT and CDR2 is YNNKEL (reference sequence). The CDR3 runs to 14 residues. With 4 bases clipped from V and 6 bases from J, the junction kept 6 bases outside the gene matches. CDR3 residues: CASSLASGGREQYF. CDR3 in DNA: TGTGCCAGCAGCCTGGCTAGCGGGGGTCGCGAGCAGTACTTC.

This clonotype was observed at least ten times. V and J are TRBV7-9 and TRBJ1-6; TRBD1 might be the D (5 bases). The V gene lost 4 bases and the J gene lost 5 bases, with 12 bases spanning the gap. Germline CDR1 is SEHNR and CDR2 is FQNEAQ (reference sequence). The CDR3 has 15 residues. CDR3 in amino acids: CASSSWGVDNSPLHF. DNA for the CDR3: TGTGCCAGCAGCTCCTGGGGGGTAGATAATTCACCCCTCCACTTT.

In this sample, this clonotype turned up many times. The V and J genes are TRBV6-1 and TRBJ2-7, with TRBD2 matching over 10 bases. Per the germline V gene, CDR1 is MNHNS and CDR2 is SASEGT. The CDR3 runs to 14 residues. V lost 6 bases and J lost 5; bases outside the gene matches: 7. CDR3 region: CASRSGTSVNEQYF. The CDR3 bases are TGTGCCAGCAGATCCGGGACTAGCGTTAACGAGCAGTACTTC.

The chain joins TRBV4-1 to TRBJ2-1, with 10 bases identical to TRBD1. V lost 2 bases and J lost 4; bases outside the gene matches: 5. The CDR3 runs to 16 residues. The V gene's germline CDR1 is MGHRA and CDR2 YSYEKL. This CDR3 is CASSQTGTGAYNEQFF. The CDR3 DNA is TGCGCCAGCAGCCAAACCGGGACAGGGGCGTACAATGAGCAGTTCTTC.

This clonotype was observed many times. The chain joins TRBV6-1 to TRBJ2-5, with D perhaps assigned TRBD1 or TRBD2 (6 bases each). Germline CDR1 reads MNHNS; CDR2 reads SASEGT. V was cut by 3 bases and J by 3 bases, with 14 bases left in between. CDR3 size: 15 residues. As DNA, the CDR3 is TGTGCCAGCAGTGACCGGACAAGGGGGGAAGAGACCCAGTACTTC. This codes for CASSDRTRGEETQYF.

Regarding this clonotype: This may stem from a read error, because a much larger clone lies one nucleotide away. This chain joins TRBV2 and TRBJ1-2; 9 bases agree with TRBD1. With V trimmed by 10 bases and J by 4 bases, 13 bases remained unmatched. The CDR3 loop spans 15 amino acids. Germline V CDR1 and CDR2: SNHLY, FYNNEI. CDR3 amino acids: CANGEGTGLGYGYTF. The CDR3 region has the DNA TGTGCCAACGGAGAGGGGACAGGGCTCGGCTATGGCTACACCTTC. Complete variable domain (other parts from reference TRBV2 and TRBJ1-2): EPEVTQTPSHQVTQMGQEVILRCVPISNHLYFYWYRQILGQKVEFLVSFYNNEISEKSEIFDDQFSVERPDGSNFTLKIRSTKLEDSAMYFCANGEGTGLGYGYTFGSGTRLTVV.

This clonotype was seen ten or more times. This sequence joins TRBV20-1 and TRBJ1-1; TRBD1 might be the D (6 bases). The CDR3 covers 15 residues. Per the germline V gene, CDR1 is DFQATT and CDR2 is SNEGSKA (reference sequence). The ends were cut back, 5 bases at V and 1 base at J, with 17 bases in the middle. DNA for the CDR3: TGCAGTGCTTACCCGAGGGGGTTGGGGAACACTGAAGCTTTCTTT. Protein: CSAYPRGLGNTEAFF.

This clonotype has only a few counts. The J gene is TRBJ2-5, the V gene TRBV10-2, with a weak D call TRBD1 (8 bases). The CDR3 covers 14 residues. Germline-derived CDR1 and CDR2 are WSHSY and SAAADI. V dropped 6 bases and J dropped 4 bases, with 15 bases sitting between them. This CDR3 is CASRRHRGGETQYF. Here the CDR3 DNA reads TGCGCCAGCAGACGTCACAGGGGGGGAGAGACCCAGTACTTC.

This clonotype occurred many times. This chain uses TRBV30 with TRBJ2-1; D uncertain. Trimming shortened V by 4 bases and J by 10 bases, and 23 bases separated the two germline ends. The length of the CDR3 is 15 residues. Germline CDR1 GTSNPN, CDR2 SVGIG (reference sequence). The CDR3 loop is CAWNQDPVLIKEQFF. The CDR3 DNA follows: TGTGCCTGGAATCAAGACCCGGTCCTAATCAAGGAGCAGTTCTTC. The full variable domain, rest sourced from reference TRBV30 and TRBJ2-1, is SQTIHQWPATLVQPVGSPLSLECTVEGTSNPNLYWYRQAAGRGLQLLFYSVGIGQISSEVPQNLSASRPQDRQFILSSKKLLLSDSGFYLCAWNQDPVLIKEQFFGPGTRLTVL.

In this sample, this clonotype turned up a few times. The chain is built from TRBV6-2 or TRBV6-3 and TRBJ1-1; D might be TRBD1 (6 bases). Trimming left V 0 bases short and J 5 bases short, with 25 bases between. This CDR3 region has 19 residues. Germline V gene lookup returns CDR1 MNHEY and CDR2 SVGEGT. The CDR3 spells CASSYSAGQGRAGETEAFF. The CDR3 bases are TGTGCCAGCAGTTACTCGGCCGGCCAGGGGCGCGCAGGGGAGACTGAAGCTTTCTTT.

This clonotype was seen more than once but under ten times. The chain uses TRBV7-9 and TRBJ2-1; TRBD2 matches 11 bases. Trimming took 5 bases from V and 5 from J; bases not matched to a gene: 5. Germline CDR1 SEHNR, CDR2 FQNEAQ (reference sequence). The CDR3 sequence is 15 residues long. CDR3 in amino acids: CASSPGTSGHNEQFF. CDR3 nucleotides: TGTGCCAGCAGCCCGGGGACTAGCGGACACAATGAGCAGTTCTTC.

This clonotype has more than one count but fewer than ten. The chain uses TRBV30 and TRBJ2-4; 12 positions match TRBD1. Germline assignment: CDR1 GTSNPN and CDR2 SVGIG (reference sequence). J gave up 0 bases and V 0 bases, and 12 bases lay outside the gene matches. There are 20 residues in the CDR3. CDR3 bases: TGTGCCTGGAGTGTAAAGAGGGACAGGGGGCTGGGGATAGCCAAAAACATTCAGTACTTC. Translated, it gives CAWSVKRDRGLGIAKNIQYF.

The V call is TRBV5-6, the J call TRBJ2-7; D is undetermined. Germline V gene sequence: CDR1 SGHDT, CDR2 YYEEEE. CDR3 size: 13 residues. V lost 3 bases and J lost 3, with 10 bases in between. The CDR3 is CASSSTPVYEQYF. CDR3 in DNA: TGTGCCAGCAGCTCCACTCCTGTCTACGAGCAGTACTTC. Filled out from reference TRBV5-6 and TRBJ2-7, the complete variable domain reads DAGVTQSPTHLIKTRGQQVTLRCSPKSGHDTVSWYQQALGQGPQFIFQYYEEEERQRGNFPDRFSGHQFPNYSSELNVNALLLGDSALYLCASSSTPVYEQYFGPGTRLTVT.

This clonotype appeared a few times. This rearrangement joins TRBV12-3 or TRBV12-4 to TRBJ1-2; D call uncertain. Trimming cost V 0 bases and J 4 bases, with 6 bases left between them. The CDR3 contains 13 residues. The CDR3 here is CASSLARSYGYTF. In DNA, the CDR3 is TGTGCCAGCAGTTTAGCAAGGAGCTATGGCTACACCTTC.

This chain links TRBV27 with TRBJ1-6, with D uncertain. Germline assignment: CDR1 MNHEY and CDR2 SMNVEV (reference sequence). Trimming took off 6 bases at V and 8 bases at J, with 8 bases between the two ends. CDR3 length: 12 amino acids. CDR3 protein: CASRRADSPLHF. The CDR3 bases are TGTGCCAGCAGGCGCGCGGATTCACCCCTCCACTTT.

There are many counts of this clonotype. The CDR3 DNA reads as TGTGCCAGCAGTGAGGCGATCCTGACCACTGAAGCTTTCTTT. Its protein product is CASSEAILTTEAFF. V is TRBV28 and J is TRBJ1-1; D gene unclear. The CDR3 consists of 14 residues. The germline gives CDR1 MDHEN, CDR2 SYDVKM. The V and J ends lost 5 bases and 4 bases respectively, with 14 bases between them.

This clonotype was recorded many times. It may be a read error: a sequence one base away is much more abundant. The gene calls are TRBV28 and TRBJ1-1, with D perhaps matching TRBD1 (6 bases). The CDR3 contains 16 residues. Germline CDR1 MDHEN, CDR2 SYDVKM. Trimming shortened V by 2 bases and J by 3 bases, and 16 bases separated the two germline ends. The CDR3 loop reads CASSLGTRGKDTEAFF. In DNA, the CDR3 is TGTGCCAGCAGTTTAGGGACAAGGGGAAAGGACACTGAAGCTTTCTTT.

This clonotype has a handful of counts. V usage is TRBV27 and J usage is TRBJ1-6; the D is unclear. The length of the CDR3 is 18 residues. Germline lookup yields CDR1 MNHEY and CDR2 SMNVEV (reference sequence). V was clipped by 6 bases and J by 5 bases, with 23 bases between them. CDR3 DNA: TGTGCCAGCAGCCCGAGATACCCCACCAGGTGGGATAATTCACCCCTCCACTTT. It codes for CASSPRYPTRWDNSPLHF.

In this sample, this clonotype turned up many times. The rearrangement uses TRBV12-3 or TRBV12-4 and TRBJ1-4; D perhaps matches TRBD1 (6 bases). The CDR3 runs 13 residues. Between the trimmed V and J ends, which lost 6 bases and 7 bases, there was a span of 12 bases. CDR3 loop: CASRRGGGEKLFF. CDR3 bases: TGTGCCAGCAGGAGGGGGGGCGGTGAAAAACTGTTTTTT.

This clonotype was detected many times. The chain combines TRBV11-2 with TRBJ1-1; possible D gene TRBD1, 5 bases. CDR3 length equals 14 residues. V gave up 6 bases and J gave up 11 bases, with 22 bases separating them. Looked up from germline, CDR1 is SGHAT and CDR2 is FQNNGV. The CDR3 coding sequence is TGTGCCAGCAGTCCGTCCCGGGACGTCTCGGGGGCTTTCTTT. Translation gives CASSPSRDVSGAFF. Full variable domain (rest looked up from reference TRBV11-2 and TRBJ1-1): EAGVAQSPRYKIIEKRQSVAFWCNPISGHATLYWYQQILGQGPKLLIQFQNNGVVDDSQLPKDRFSAERLKGVDSTLKIQPAKLEDSAVYLCASSPSRDVSGAFFGQGTRLTVV.

There are a few counts of this clonotype. The rearrangement joins TRBV7-3 to TRBJ1-1, with D perhaps matching TRBD1 (5 bases). CDR3 length: 14 residues. V gave up 5 bases and J gave up 1 base, with 11 bases separating them. Germline lookup yields CDR1 SGHTA and CDR2 FQGTGA. CDR3 in DNA: TGTGCCAGCAGCGCGGGACCACAGAACACTGAAGCTTTCTTT. Protein product: CASSAGPQNTEAFF.

This clonotype was seen only a few times. V gene TRBV27 combines with J gene TRBJ2-1; D remains unclear. In germline, CDR1 is MNHEY, CDR2 SMNVEV (reference sequence). The CDR3 totals 14 residues. Trimming left V 2 bases short and J 5 bases short, with 10 bases between. CDR3 sequence: CASSLIPDDNEQFF. The CDR3 nucleotides read TGTGCCAGCAGTTTAATCCCGGATGACAATGAGCAGTTCTTC.

This clonotype was seen many times. The rearrangement joins TRBV18 to TRBJ1-1, with D unresolved. Trimming left V 0 bases short and J 5 bases short, with 16 bases between. The CDR3 is made up of 16 amino acids. CDR1 is KGHSH, CDR2 LQKENI, per germline. CDR3 DNA: TGTGCCAGCTCACCACCGAGAGCGGGGATCGGTACTGAAGCTTTCTTT. The encoded protein is CASSPPRAGIGTEAFF.